What follows is one T cell receptor (beta chain) and its context. Its cognate antigen has yet to be identified. Base quality data are lacking; no much larger clone is found one base away. The donors were healthy, HIV-negative adults who had no recently reported acute infections or vaccinations. All donors were Caucasian adults living in Nashville, Tennessee, USA. In the unsorted samples, roughly 90 million PBMCs were counted, and genomic DNA was extracted using the QIAamp DNA Blood Mini kit. After blood collection by leukapheresis, PBMCs were isolated using Ficoll-Histopaque density gradient centrifugation and then cryopreserved in the vapor phase of liquid nitrogen. The data stem from a study of shared clonotypes between healthy human individuals (TCRdb year 2020). About the study as a whole: The cohort comprised two women and a few men aged 18 to 49 years. To estimate repertoire size and how much clonotype sharing occurs between individuals, the study deeply sequenced the blood TCR repertoires of about five healthy adults. Different laboratories and diverse techniques were used to prepare libraries and sequence TCR repertoires, to increase sequencing depth and limit assay-specific biases. Leukapheresis yielded between about 0.85 and 10 billion PBMCs per donor. Study-wide findings and limitations: The genetic and exposure-history diversity represented was limited by the small number of donors. Pairwise subsampling led to the expectation that sequencing depth would affect the degree of clonotype sharing among donors. Sampling was limited to blood, and TCR repertoires in tissue likely differ from TCR repertoires in blood.

TCR CDR3 regions were amplified from genomic DNA by multiplex PCR using the deep immunoSEQ assay. Genomic DNA extracted from each cell subset was distributed evenly over all wells of several immunoSEQ 96-well plates, and each plate served as one replicate. For unsorted PBMC, each replicate PCR was loaded with roughly 330 ng genomic DNA, equivalent to 30,000 or so T cell genomes. Ten immunoSEQ deep assay plates were used to sequence unsorted PBMC genomic DNA. The purified libraries were quantified using a Qubit 3.0 fluorometer, sized with a Bioanalyzer 2100, and then quantified again using the KAPA Library Quantification kit. A separate single-read 150-cycle Illumina NextSeq 550 flow cell was used to sequence each immunoSEQ 96-well plate. Processing in the source paper ran as follows. Because only junctional sequences without quality scores were contained in the immunoSEQ output, filtering matching that applied to full-length reads could not be performed. To assign V/J genes and CDR3, sequences were annotated against IMGT germline references using PyIR, a Python wrapper for IgBLAST v1.9. Reads with weak V/J assignments (E-value above 1e-6), missing CDR3, stop codons, out-of-frame junctions, or ambiguous translated residues were removed. V3J clonotypes were defined as sequences sharing an identical inferred V gene, J gene, and CDR3 amino acid sequence. Percentage overlap between repertoires was calculated by dividing the number of shared unique clonotypes by the size of the smaller repertoire. RTK rarefaction, the Chao1 estimator, and Recon v2.1 estimates of unobserved clonotypes were used to assess repertoire richness. TCRdb stores this immuneACCESS table with in-frame sequences only. Part of the clones is absent; in the studies checked, under half of the shortfall reflects unresolved V genes, and no reason is known for the rest. That table furnishes V, J and clone size, whereas the DNA furnished D and trimming. Present in this sample are approximately 470,000 clones, around 73% of which were seen just once. More than 10% of the sample is taken by the ten largest.

The CDR3 goes from the cysteine to the phenylalanine over 14 residues. Just CDR3 DNA is preserved here, 42 bases in frame from base 1. CDR1 and CDR2 (SNHLY, FYNNEI) derive from the germline V gene. Clipping removes 6 bases from V and 4 bases from J, with 3 as the unmatched junction base count. The V gene is TRBV2 and the J gene is TRBJ2-3; 11 of the junction bases match TRBD2. The source is a woman aged 40 to 50 in good health. Some clones in this sample may be carry-over from other donors' samples. The sequenced material came from PBMCs. Read as DNA, the sequence is TGTGCCAGCAGAACGGGACTAGCGGCAGATACGCAGTATTTT. It translates as CASRTGLAADTQYF.